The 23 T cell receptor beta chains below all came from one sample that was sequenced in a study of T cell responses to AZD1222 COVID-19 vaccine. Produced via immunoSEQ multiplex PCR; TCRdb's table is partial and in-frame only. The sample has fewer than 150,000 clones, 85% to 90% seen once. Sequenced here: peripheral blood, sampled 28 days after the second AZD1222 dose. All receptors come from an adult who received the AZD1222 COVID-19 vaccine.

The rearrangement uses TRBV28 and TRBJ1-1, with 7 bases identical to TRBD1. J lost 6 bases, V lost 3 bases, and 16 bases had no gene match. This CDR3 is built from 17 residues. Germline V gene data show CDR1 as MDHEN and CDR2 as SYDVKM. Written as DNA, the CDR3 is TGTGCCAGCAGTTTGGGGACAGTGCCGAACTGGAGGGCTGAAGCTTTCTTT. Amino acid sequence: CASSLGTVPNWRAEAFF.

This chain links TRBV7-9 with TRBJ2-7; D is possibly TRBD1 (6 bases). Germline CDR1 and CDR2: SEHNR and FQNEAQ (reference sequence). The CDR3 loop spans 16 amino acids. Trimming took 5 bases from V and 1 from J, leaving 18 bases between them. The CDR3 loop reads CASSEGQPLMSYEQYF. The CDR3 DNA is TGTGCCAGCAGCGAAGGACAGCCTCTCATGTCCTACGAGCAGTACTTC. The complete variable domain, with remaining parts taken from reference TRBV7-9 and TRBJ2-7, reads DTGVSQNPRHKITKRGQNVTFRCDPISEHNRLYWYRQTLGQGPEFLTYFQNEAQLEKSRLLSDRFSAERPKGSFSTLEIQRTEQGDSAMYLCASSEGQPLMSYEQYFGPGTRLTVT.

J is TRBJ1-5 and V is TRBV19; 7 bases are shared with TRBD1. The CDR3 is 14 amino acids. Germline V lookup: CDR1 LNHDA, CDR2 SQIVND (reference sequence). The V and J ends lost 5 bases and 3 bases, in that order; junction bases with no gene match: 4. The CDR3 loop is CASSLKGANQPQHF. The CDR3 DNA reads TGTGCCAGTAGTTTAAAGGGGGCCAATCAGCCCCAGCATTTT.

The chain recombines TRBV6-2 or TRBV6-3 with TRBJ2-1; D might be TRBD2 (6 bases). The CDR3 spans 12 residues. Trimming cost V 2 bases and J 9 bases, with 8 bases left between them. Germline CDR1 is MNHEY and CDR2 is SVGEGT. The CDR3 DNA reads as TGTGCCAGCAGTTACGGGCGGGGTGAGCAGTTCTTC. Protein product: CASSYGRGEQFF.

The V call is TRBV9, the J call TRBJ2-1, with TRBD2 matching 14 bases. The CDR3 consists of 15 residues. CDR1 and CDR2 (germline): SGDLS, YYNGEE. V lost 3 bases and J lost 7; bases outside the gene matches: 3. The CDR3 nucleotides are TGTGCCAGCAGCGCCGGGACTAGCGGGAGTAATGAGCAGTTCTTC. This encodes CASSAGTSGSNEQFF.

This CDR3 reads CASSPLPGSYEQYF. The CDR3 bases are TGTGCCAGCAGCCCCCTGCCGGGTAGCTACGAGCAGTACTTC. The J gene is TRBJ2-7, the V gene TRBV7-6; D not resolved. V was cut by 5 bases and J by 3 bases, with 14 bases left in between. Germline V lookup: CDR1 SGHVS, CDR2 FNYEAQ. The CDR3 runs to 14 residues.

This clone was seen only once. In DNA, the CDR3 is TGCAGCGTTGCTTTGTCGGGGGCAGCCCAGCCCCAGCATTTT. Translating gives CSVALSGAAQPQHF. V and J are TRBV29-1 and TRBJ1-5; tentative D call: TRBD1 (6 bases). The germline V and J ends were trimmed by 4 bases and 7 bases, with 17 bases remaining between them. The CDR3 is made up of 14 amino acids. The germline gives CDR1 SQVTM, CDR2 ANQGSEA.

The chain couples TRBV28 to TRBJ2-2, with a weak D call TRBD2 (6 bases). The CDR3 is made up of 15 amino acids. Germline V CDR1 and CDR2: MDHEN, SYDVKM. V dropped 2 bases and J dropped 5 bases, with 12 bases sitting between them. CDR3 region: CASSLRGAGTGELFF. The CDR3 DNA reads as TGTGCCAGCAGTTTACGGGGCGCGGGGACCGGGGAGCTGTTTTTT.

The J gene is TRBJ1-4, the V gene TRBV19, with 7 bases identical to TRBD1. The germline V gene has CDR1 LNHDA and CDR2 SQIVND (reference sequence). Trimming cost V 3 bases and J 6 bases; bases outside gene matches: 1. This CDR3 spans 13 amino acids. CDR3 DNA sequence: TGTGCCAGTAGTATTGGACAGGATGAAAAACTGTTTTTT. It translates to CASSIGQDEKLFF.

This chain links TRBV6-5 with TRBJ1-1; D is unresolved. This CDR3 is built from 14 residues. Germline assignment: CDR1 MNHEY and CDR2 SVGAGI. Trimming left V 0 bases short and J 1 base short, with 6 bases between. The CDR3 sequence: CASSYSGGNTEAFF. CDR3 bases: TGTGCCAGCAGTTACTCGGGTGGGAACACTGAAGCTTTCTTT.

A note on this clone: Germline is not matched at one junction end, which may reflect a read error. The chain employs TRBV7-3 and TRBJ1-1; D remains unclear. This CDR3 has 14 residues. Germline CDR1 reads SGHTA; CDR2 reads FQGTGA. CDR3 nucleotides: TGTGCCAGCCGCTTCGACCCCACCAACACTGAAGCTTTCTTT. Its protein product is CASRFDPTNTEAFF.

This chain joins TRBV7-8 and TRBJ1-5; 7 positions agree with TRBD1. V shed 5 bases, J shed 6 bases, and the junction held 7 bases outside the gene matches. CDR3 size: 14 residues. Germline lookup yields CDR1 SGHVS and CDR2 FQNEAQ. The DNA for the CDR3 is TGTGCCAGCAGCCCAGGGGGATTGTCTCAGCCCCAGCATTTT. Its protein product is CASSPGGLSQPQHF.

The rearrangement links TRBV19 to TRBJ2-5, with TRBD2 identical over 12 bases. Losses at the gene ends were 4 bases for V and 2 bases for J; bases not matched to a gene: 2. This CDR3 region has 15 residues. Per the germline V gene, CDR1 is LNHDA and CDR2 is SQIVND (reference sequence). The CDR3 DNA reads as TGTGCCAGTAGTACCGGGACTAGCGGGCAAGAGACCCAGTACTTC. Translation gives CASSTGTSGQETQYF. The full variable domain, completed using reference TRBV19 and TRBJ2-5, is DGGITQSPKYLFRKEGQNVTLSCEQNLNHDAMYWYRQDPGQGLRLIYYSQIVNDFQKGDIAEGYSVSREKKESFPLTVTSAQKNPTAFYLCASSTGTSGQETQYFGPGTRLLVL.

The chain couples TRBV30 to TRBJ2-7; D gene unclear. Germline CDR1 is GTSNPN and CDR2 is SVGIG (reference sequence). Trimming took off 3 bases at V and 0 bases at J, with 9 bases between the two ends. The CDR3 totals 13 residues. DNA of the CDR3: TGTGCCTGGAGACCGACGGTCTCCTACGAGCAGTACTTC. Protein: CAWRPTVSYEQYF.

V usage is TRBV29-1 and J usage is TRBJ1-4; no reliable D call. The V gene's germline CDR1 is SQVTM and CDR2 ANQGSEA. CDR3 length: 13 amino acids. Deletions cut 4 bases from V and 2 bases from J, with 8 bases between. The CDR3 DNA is TGCAGCGTTGTTCCCAGCACTAATGAAAAACTGTTTTTT. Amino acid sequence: CSVVPSTNEKLFF. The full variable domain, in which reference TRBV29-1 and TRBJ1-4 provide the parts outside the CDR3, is SAVISQKPSRDICQRGTSLTIQCQVDSQVTMMFWYRQQPGQSLTLIATANQGSEATYESGFVIDKFPISRPNLTFSTLTVSNMSPEDSSIYLCSVVPSTNEKLFFGSGTQLSVL.

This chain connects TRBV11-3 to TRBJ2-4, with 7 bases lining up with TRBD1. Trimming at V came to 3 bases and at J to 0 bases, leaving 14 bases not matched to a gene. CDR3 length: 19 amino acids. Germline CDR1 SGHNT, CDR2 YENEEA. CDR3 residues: CASSFQGDTVGVAKNIQYF. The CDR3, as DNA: TGTGCCAGCAGCTTCCAGGGGGATACAGTGGGAGTAGCCAAAAACATTCAGTACTTC.

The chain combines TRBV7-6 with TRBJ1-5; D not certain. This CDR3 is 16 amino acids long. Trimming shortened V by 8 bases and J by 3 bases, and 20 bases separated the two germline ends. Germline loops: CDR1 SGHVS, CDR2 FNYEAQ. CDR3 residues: CASPPGPGPPNQPQHF. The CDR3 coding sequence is TGTGCCAGCCCCCCGGGCCCGGGCCCACCCAATCAGCCCCAGCATTTT.

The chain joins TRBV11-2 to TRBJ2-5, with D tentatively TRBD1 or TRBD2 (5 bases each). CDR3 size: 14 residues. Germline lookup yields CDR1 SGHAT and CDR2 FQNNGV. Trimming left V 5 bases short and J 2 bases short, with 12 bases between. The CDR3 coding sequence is TGTGCCAGCAGCCGGGTTGAGGGGCAAGAGACCCAGTACTTC. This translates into CASSRVEGQETQYF.

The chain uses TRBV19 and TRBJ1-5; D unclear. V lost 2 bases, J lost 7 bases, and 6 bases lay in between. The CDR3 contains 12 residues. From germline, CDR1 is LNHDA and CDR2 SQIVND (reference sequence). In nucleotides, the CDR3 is TGTGCCAGTAGTATATTGTCCCAGCCCCAGCATTTT. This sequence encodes CASSILSQPQHF.

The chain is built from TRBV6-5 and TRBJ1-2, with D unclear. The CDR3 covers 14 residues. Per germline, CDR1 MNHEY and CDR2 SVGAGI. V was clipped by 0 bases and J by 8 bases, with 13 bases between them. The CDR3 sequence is CASSYSERVSGYTF. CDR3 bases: TGTGCCAGCAGTTACTCGGAACGGGTGAGCGGCTACACCTTC.

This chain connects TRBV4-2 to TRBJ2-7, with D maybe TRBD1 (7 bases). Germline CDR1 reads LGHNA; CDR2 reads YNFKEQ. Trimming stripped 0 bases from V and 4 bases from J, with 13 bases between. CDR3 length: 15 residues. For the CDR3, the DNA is TGTGCCAGCAGCCAAGAAGTGACAGGGAGGTACGAGCAGTACTTC. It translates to CASSQEVTGRYEQYF.

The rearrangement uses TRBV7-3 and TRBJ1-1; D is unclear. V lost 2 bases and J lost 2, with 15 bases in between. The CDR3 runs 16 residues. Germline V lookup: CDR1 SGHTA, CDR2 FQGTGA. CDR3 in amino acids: CASSLYVTLRNTEAFF. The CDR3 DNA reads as TGTGCCAGCAGCTTATATGTGACCCTCCGAAACACTGAAGCTTTCTTT.

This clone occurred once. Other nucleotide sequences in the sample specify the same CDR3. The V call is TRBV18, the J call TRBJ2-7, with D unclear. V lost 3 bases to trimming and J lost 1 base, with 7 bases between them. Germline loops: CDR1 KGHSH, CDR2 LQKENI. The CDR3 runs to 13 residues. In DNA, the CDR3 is TGTGCCAGCTCACCTCAAGGGTCCTACGAGCAGTACTTC. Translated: CASSPQGSYEQYF.